The 9 T cell receptor beta chains below all came from one sample that was sequenced in a study of OX40 agonist ivuxolimab in advanced cancers. Library construction relied on the immunoSEQ multiplex PCR assay. The clones in this table, taken by TCRdb from immuneACCESS, are in-frame only. Not every clone is retained; where verified, under half of the shortfall comes from an unresolved V gene, and the cause of the rest is unknown. Present in this sample are fewer than 45,000 clones, around 89% of which were seen just once. Roughly 0.55% of the sample rests with the top ten. Source: CD4+ or CD8+ T cells sorted from blood, taken in a trial of the OX40 agonist ivuxolimab. Receptors originate from an adult with an advanced solid tumor such as melanoma, head and neck, liver or kidney cancer.

The chain joins TRBV7-2 to TRBJ1-3; D is unresolved. V gave up 3 bases and J gave up 0 bases, with 6 bases separating them. CDR1 is SGHTA, CDR2 FQGNSA, per germline. This CDR3 region has 14 residues. The CDR3 protein is CASSLISSGNTIYF. The DNA of the CDR3 is TGTGCCAGCAGCTTGATCAGCTCTGGAAACACCATATATTTT.

This clone was counted a few times. The chain recombines TRBV6-5 with TRBJ1-2; TRBD1 aligns across 7 bases. The CDR3 spans 12 residues. J lost 2 bases, V lost 10 bases, and 4 bases had no gene match. The germline gives CDR1 MNHEY, CDR2 SVGAGI. The CDR3 loop is CATHRGNYGYTF. CDR3 bases: TGTGCCACCCACAGGGGAAACTATGGCTACACCTTC.

This chain links TRBV7-3 with TRBJ1-2, with unresolved D. The ends were cut back, 1 base at V and 4 bases at J, with 10 bases in the middle. The CDR3 contains 14 residues. Germline V gives CDR1 SGHTA, CDR2 FQGTGA. This CDR3 is CASSLRHSTYGYTF. CDR3 nucleotides: TGTGCCAGCAGCTTAAGGCACAGTACCTATGGCTACACCTTC.

The V gene is TRBV9, the J gene TRBJ2-6; the D is unclear. This CDR3 has 18 amino acids. Looked up from germline, CDR1 is SGDLS and CDR2 is YYNGEE. Trimming left V 0 bases short and J 0 bases short, with 13 bases between. The CDR3 loop reads CASSVDGVPLSGANVLTF. The CDR3 bases are TGTGCCAGCAGCGTAGATGGGGTCCCCCTCTCTGGGGCCAACGTCCTGACTTTC.

The rearrangement joins TRBV7-9 to TRBJ1-4; the D gene is possibly TRBD1 (6 bases). From germline, CDR1 is SEHNR and CDR2 FQNEAQ (reference sequence). This CDR3 region has 15 residues. The germline V and J ends were trimmed by 4 bases and 3 bases, with 12 bases remaining between them. The CDR3 here is CASSSGQLANEKLFF. CDR3 in DNA: TGTGCCAGCAGCTCCGGACAGCTCGCTAATGAAAAACTGTTTTTT.

The chain couples TRBV5-1 to TRBJ2-1; 9 nucleotides match TRBD1. V shed 4 bases, J shed 7 bases, and the junction held 9 bases outside the gene matches. Germline CDR1 is SGHRS and CDR2 is YFSETQ. This CDR3 is built from 15 residues. The chain's CDR3 is CASSTPGQGQNEQFF. Here the CDR3 DNA reads TGCGCCAGCAGCACGCCGGGACAGGGTCAGAATGAGCAGTTCTTC.

The V call is TRBV7-8, the J call TRBJ2-3; 7 positions agree with TRBD2. The germline gives CDR1 SGHVS, CDR2 FQNEAQ. There are 18 residues in the CDR3. V lost 4 bases and J lost 2; bases outside the gene matches: 15. The CDR3 spells CASSSAPWGGTNTDTQYF. The CDR3 DNA follows: TGTGCCAGCAGCTCAGCTCCCTGGGGGGGGACCAACACAGATACGCAGTATTTT.

The CDR3 DNA reads TGCGCCAGCAGCATGGACAGTAACTATGGCTACACCTTC. Translated: CASSMDSNYGYTF. This chain joins TRBV4-3 and TRBJ1-2, with D perhaps TRBD1 (6 bases). CDR3 size: 13 residues. Per the germline V gene, CDR1 is LGHNA and CDR2 is YSLEER. Trimming took 5 bases from V and 1 from J, leaving 8 bases between them.

V usage is TRBV6-1 and J usage is TRBJ2-5; D possibly corresponds to TRBD1 (6 bases). The CDR3 covers 12 residues. V was trimmed by 10 bases and J by 4 bases, leaving 13 bases between them. Germline V gene data show CDR1 as MNHNS and CDR2 as SASEGT. The CDR3 sequence is CATGRGRETQYF. The CDR3 region has the DNA TGTGCCACGGGCAGGGGACGAGAGACCCAGTACTTC.